The subject of this entry is one T cell receptor (beta chain). Other DNA sequences of this sample code for an identical CDR3. PCR amplification relied on 60 Vbeta primers (plus 13 Jbeta primers). The table came from immunoSEQ multiplex PCR; TCRdb's copy has only in-frame clones and leaves some out. The table counts 140,000 to 150,000 clones; about 0.96% lies in the top ten. The entry originates in a study of cytomegalovirus exposure and HLA in healthy donors. CDR1 SGHRS and CDR2 YFSETQ come from the germline V gene. The CDR3 covers 13 residues. Trimming removed 0 bases from V and 2 bases from J, with 5 bases in between.

The sequence came from a male donor in good health and CMV-seronegative. The sequenced material came from PBMCs. This chain joins TRBV5-1 and TRBJ1-1; D uncertain. The chain's CDR3 is CASSLGGNTEAFF. Here the CDR3 DNA reads TGCGCCAGCAGCTTGGGCGGTAACACTGAAGCTTTCTTT.